One and the same sample provided the 20 T cell receptor beta chains below, sequenced in a study of response to subunit inactivated influenza vaccine. MiXCR, run by TCRdb on the RT-PCR reads, gives a single entry per CDR3 protein. The table records around 530,000 distinct CDR3 sequences, about 15% of them present only once. Source: CD4+ T cells sorted from PBMCs, taken around 2 years after vaccination. Receptor source: a man between 50 and 69 years old who received an inactivated influenza vaccine.

This clonotype was observed a few times. The J gene is TRBJ2-6, the V gene TRBV20-1; D might be TRBD1 or TRBD2, each matching 5 bases. CDR3 size: 14 residues. The V end lost 6 bases, the J end lost 2 bases, and 11 bases lay between the germline ends. Germline loops: CDR1 DFQATT, CDR2 SNEGSKA (reference sequence). CDR3 sequence: CSARQTTGANVLTF. The CDR3 region has the DNA TGCAGTGCCCGACAGACTACTGGGGCCAACGTCCTGACTTTC.

In DNA form, the CDR3 reads TGTGCCAGCAGCCTAAAACAGGGGGCAGGGGAGCTGTTTTTT. Translating gives CASSLKQGAGELFF. The chain couples TRBV7-2 to TRBJ2-2; TRBD1 agrees at 9 bases. In germline, CDR1 is SGHTA, CDR2 FQGNSA. CDR3 length: 14 residues. The trim removed 5 bases at V and 8 bases at J, leaving 6 bases unmatched.

This clonotype was counted at least ten times. This sequence joins TRBV20-1 and TRBJ2-7; D is unclear. Per the germline V gene, CDR1 is DFQATT and CDR2 is SNEGSKA (reference sequence). The V end lost 4 bases, the J end lost 0 bases, and 10 bases lay between the germline ends. This CDR3 comprises 13 residues. CDR3 loop: CSAMIRNSYEQYF. The CDR3 DNA follows: TGCAGTGCTATGATTAGAAACTCCTACGAGCAGTACTTC.

The table lists this clonotype with a few counts. The rearrangement links TRBV19 to TRBJ1-2, with D possibly TRBD1 on 5 matching bases. Germline V lookup: CDR1 LNHDA, CDR2 SQIVND (reference sequence). Trimming took 2 bases from V and 7 from J, leaving 14 bases between them. The CDR3 has 14 residues. The CDR3 sequence is CASSIPGARPGYTF. CDR3 coding DNA: TGTGCCAGTAGTATACCCGGGGCGAGGCCTGGCTACACCTTC.

This clonotype was detected only a few times. This chain joins TRBV30 and TRBJ1-6; D gene uncertain. Per germline, CDR1 GTSNPN and CDR2 SVGIG (reference sequence). V lost 0 bases and J 6 bases, leaving 6 bases between the germline ends. CDR3 size: 13 residues. The CDR3 region is CAWSVQINSPLHF. The CDR3 bases are TGTGCCTGGAGTGTACAAATTAATTCACCCCTCCACTTT.

The V gene is TRBV5-1, the J gene TRBJ2-3; tentative D call: TRBD1 (6 bases). V lost 0 bases and J lost 0, with 11 bases in between. Per the germline V gene, CDR1 is SGHRS and CDR2 is YFSETQ. This CDR3 region has 16 residues. The CDR3 bases are TGCGCCAGCAGCTTGGGGACAGCAGCTAGCACAGATACGCAGTATTTT. Encoded protein: CASSLGTAASTDTQYF.

This clonotype occurred many times. The gene calls are TRBV29-1 and TRBJ2-3, with 12 bases identical to TRBD2. Per the germline V gene, CDR1 is SQVTM and CDR2 is ANQGSEA. Germline trimming cut 7 bases from V and 4 bases from J; bases unmatched to any gene: 9. The CDR3 is 15 amino acids. CDR3 sequence (DNA): TGCAGCGCCAAAATGACTAGCGGGAGTTCAGATACGCAGTATTTT. Encoded protein: CSAKMTSGSSDTQYF.

V and J are TRBV20-1 and TRBJ1-3; D is undetermined. The germline CDR1 and CDR2 sequences are DFQATT and SNEGSKA (reference sequence). The length of the CDR3 is 12 residues. Trimming removed 4 bases at V and 7 bases at J, with 11 bases between. The CDR3 loop reads CSAKHGWNTIYF. CDR3 bases: TGCAGTGCTAAGCACGGGTGGAACACCATATATTTT.

The chain uses TRBV29-1 and TRBJ1-1; D uncertain. The V gene's germline CDR1 is SQVTM and CDR2 ANQGSEA. This CDR3 spans 15 amino acids. V was cut by 7 bases and J by 1 base, with 19 bases left in between. Written as DNA, the CDR3 is TGCAGCGCCCGGGAAGGATATACGCCGAACACTGAAGCTTTCTTT. Encoded protein: CSAREGYTPNTEAFF.

A few counts support this clonotype. The chain carries TRBV20-1 and TRBJ2-6; D is perhaps TRBD2 (5 bases). This CDR3 comprises 15 residues. Germline V CDR1 and CDR2: DFQATT, SNEGSKA (reference sequence). V was pared by 6 bases and J by 1 base, with 13 bases between. CDR3 in DNA: TGCAGTGCGAGGGAAGGGAGTTCTGGGGCCAACGTCCTGACTTTC. Its protein product is CSAREGSSGANVLTF.

This clonotype was seen ten or more times. V is TRBV7-2 and J is TRBJ2-1; D is ambiguous. The CDR3 extends over 16 amino acids. The germline CDR1 and CDR2 sequences are SGHTA and FQGNSA. The V and J ends lost 1 base and 4 bases respectively, with 14 bases between them. The CDR3 nucleotides are TGTGCCAGCAGCTTAGAGGTCTGGGCGGCTTACAATGAGCAGTTCTTC. It codes for CASSLEVWAAYNEQFF.

The rearrangement uses TRBV4-3 and TRBJ2-1; tentatively, D is TRBD2 (5 bases). This CDR3 contains 16 residues. Germline CDR1 reads LGHNA; CDR2 reads YSLEER. Trimming took off 0 bases at V and 2 bases at J, with 11 bases between the two ends. CDR3 DNA sequence: TGCGCCAGCAGCCAAGAGGCGGCCGGGACCTACAATGAGCAGTTCTTC. Its translation is CASSQEAAGTYNEQFF.

This clonotype appeared once. The junction departs from germline at one end; a sequencing error may be responsible. The chain links TRBV5-1 to TRBJ2-3; either TRBD1 or TRBD2 may supply D (6 bases each). Germline CDR1 SGHRS, CDR2 YFSETQ. The length of the CDR3 is 16 residues. Here the CDR3 reads CASSLALGGRIDMQYF. The CDR3 DNA follows: TGCGCCAGCAGCTTGGCCCTTGGGGGGCGGATAGATATGCAGTATTTT.

This clonotype was seen many times. This rearrangement joins TRBV20-1 to TRBJ2-3; 8 positions agree with TRBD2. Germline V gives CDR1 DFQATT, CDR2 SNEGSKA (reference sequence). V lost 7 bases and J lost 2; bases outside the gene matches: 11. There are 15 residues in the CDR3. DNA for the CDR3: TGCAGTGAGGGGATAAGTAGCGGGACCACAGATACGCAGTATTTT. This codes for CSEGISSGTTDTQYF.

The table lists this clonotype with a few counts. V and J are TRBV27 and TRBJ2-2; 10 bases map to TRBD2. The CDR3 contains 19 residues. J was trimmed by 4 bases and V by 3 bases; bases with no gene match: 14. Germline CDR1 is MNHEY and CDR2 is SMNVEV (reference sequence). CDR3 bases: TGTGCCAGCAGTTTTAGAGCGGGAGGGCCTTTTCGGGCCACCGGGGAGCTGTTTTTT. Amino acid sequence: CASSFRAGGPFRATGELFF.

In DNA form, the CDR3 reads TGCAGTGCCGAGGACAGCCGTTCACCCCTCCACTTT. It codes for CSAEDSRSPLHF. The rearrangement uses TRBV20-1 and TRBJ1-6; D might be TRBD1 (6 bases). CDR1 is DFQATT and CDR2 is SNEGSKA in the germline V gene (reference sequence). This CDR3 spans 12 amino acids. V was clipped by 6 bases and J by 9 bases, with 12 bases between them.

The V call is TRBV27, the J call TRBJ2-1, with TRBD2 identical over 9 bases. Germline V gene sequence: CDR1 MNHEY, CDR2 SMNVEV (reference sequence). This CDR3 has 16 residues. With 7 bases clipped from V and 7 bases from J, the junction kept 14 bases outside the gene matches. The CDR3 DNA follows: TGTGCCAGCACCCGGAGGGGCGGGGGGGCATTAAATGAGCAGTTCTTC. It specifies CASTRRGGGALNEQFF.

The sample holds a few counts of this clonotype. This chain joins TRBV5-1 and TRBJ1-6; 7 bases fit TRBD1. Germline lookup yields CDR1 SGHRS and CDR2 YFSETQ. The CDR3 totals 14 residues. The V and J ends lost 6 bases and 8 bases, in that order; junction bases with no gene match: 8. CDR3 in DNA: TGCGCCAGCACCAACAGGGGCTCGGATTCACCCCTCCACTTT. It specifies CASTNRGSDSPLHF.

The V and J genes are TRBV7-9 and TRBJ2-2; D may be TRBD2 (5 bases). V lost 7 bases and J 9 bases, leaving 21 bases between the germline ends. The CDR3 extends over 15 amino acids. Germline-derived CDR1 and CDR2 are SEHNR and FQNEAQ (reference sequence). The CDR3 loop reads CASNQGGAGGRELFF. The CDR3 DNA is TGTGCCAGCAACCAAGGTGGCGCTGGAGGCAGGGAGCTGTTTTTT.

This clonotype came up a few times. This rearrangement joins TRBV29-1 to TRBJ2-3; 11 bases line up with TRBD2. This CDR3 spans 12 amino acids. Trimming at V came to 7 bases and at J to 9 bases, leaving 6 bases not matched to a gene. Germline V CDR1 and CDR2: SQVTM, ANQGSEA. CDR3 amino acids: CSAARLAGTQYF. For the CDR3, the DNA is TGCAGCGCCGCGAGACTAGCGGGGACGCAGTATTTT.